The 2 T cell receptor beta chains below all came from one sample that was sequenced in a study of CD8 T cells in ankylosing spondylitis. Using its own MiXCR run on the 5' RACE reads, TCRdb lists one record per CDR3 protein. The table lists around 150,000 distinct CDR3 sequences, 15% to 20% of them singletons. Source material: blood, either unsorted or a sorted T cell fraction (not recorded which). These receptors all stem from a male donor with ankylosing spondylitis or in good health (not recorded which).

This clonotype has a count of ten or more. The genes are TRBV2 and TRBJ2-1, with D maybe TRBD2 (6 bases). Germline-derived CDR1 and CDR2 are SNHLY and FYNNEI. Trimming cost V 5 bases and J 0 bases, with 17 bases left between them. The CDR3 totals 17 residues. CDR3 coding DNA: TGTGCCAGCAGTTCTTATTTGGACGGGAGCTCCTACAATGAGCAGTTCTTC. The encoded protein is CASSSYLDGSSYNEQFF.

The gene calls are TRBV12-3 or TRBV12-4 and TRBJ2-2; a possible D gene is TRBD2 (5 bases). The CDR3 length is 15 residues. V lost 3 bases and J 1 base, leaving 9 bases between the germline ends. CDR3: CASSLSSGNTGELFF. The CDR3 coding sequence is TGTGCCAGCAGTTTGTCCAGCGGGAACACCGGGGAGCTGTTTTTT.